This T cell receptor beta chain was recorded in a study of ipilimumab plus nivolumab after autologous stem cell transplantation. Study details: Typical patient got about 5 ipilimumab doses and 7 or 8 nivolumab doses (median). Both relapsed and primary refractory DLBCL were included.

Method: immunoSEQ multiplex PCR; TCRdb's copy keeps in-frame clones and lacks some. The table shows about 10,000 clones, with 78% occurring only once. The material was PBMCs, obtained in a trial of ipilimumab plus nivolumab as post-transplant consolidation. This clonotype was sampled from a male donor with diffuse large B-cell lymphoma.

CDR3 in amino acids: CASSLVWDYLNTGELFF. The CDR3 DNA is TGTGCCAGCAGCTTAGTTTGGGACTACCTGAACACCGGGGAGCTGTTTTTT. V is TRBV7-2 and J is TRBJ2-2; 7 bases are a match to TRBD2. The CDR3 runs 17 residues. Per the germline V gene, CDR1 is SGHTA and CDR2 is FQGNSA. V trimming: 1 base; J trimming: 1 base; junction bases outside the gene matches: 6.